The clone carrying this TCR beta chain was seen ten or more times. Its cognate antigen is unknown. The entry originates in a study of T cells in Graves' hyperthyroidism and ophthalmopathy. The study enrolled patients aged 18 to 65 with newly diagnosed hyperthyroidism of under 2 months' duration. The diagnostic basis comprised clinical symptoms, serum thyroxine and TRAb, thyroid ultrasound and orbital computed tomography. The PBMCs studied were ones that came from about 10 ml fresh peripheral blood. Amplification of TCR beta CDR3 regions was performed using RNA transcripts as template. The HTBI primer set was used in a first-round RT-PCR of the TCR CDR3. In TCRdb, the multiplex PCR reads were re-called with MiXCR into one record per CDR3 protein. Among under 350,000 distinct CDR3 sequences listed, roughly 15% were seen once. Findings and limits, study-wide: Most thyroid clonotypes expanded above 0.001 were also detected in blood.

The TCR sequence derives from a woman under 40 with Graves' hyperthyroidism that later progressed to Graves' ophthalmopathy. What was sequenced was blood.

CDR3 residues: CSARSSEPSTDTQYF. CDR3 nucleotide sequence: TGCAGTGCTAGAAGTAGCGAACCTAGCACAGATACGCAGTATTTT. The chain links TRBV20-1 to TRBJ2-3, with D perhaps TRBD2 (5 bases). The CDR3 loop spans 15 amino acids. CDR1 and CDR2 from the germline V gene are DFQATT and SNEGSKA (reference sequence). Trimming stripped 2 bases from V and 0 bases from J, with 12 bases between.